The 25 T cell receptor beta chains given below trace back to one sample, sequenced in a study of blood T cell repertoires in COVID-19. Produced via immunoSEQ multiplex PCR; TCRdb's table is partial and in-frame only. Seen here are some 150,000 clones, 86% observed once, and the top ten hold roughly 11%. The specimen was peripheral blood. The receptors shown here come from an older woman with COVID-19, enrolled during active disease.

The V call is TRBV14, the J call TRBJ1-4, with D possibly TRBD1 on 5 matching bases. The CDR3 is 14 residues long. The V end lost 5 bases, the J end lost 12 bases, and 19 bases lay between the germline ends. Germline V gene data show CDR1 as SGHDN and CDR2 as FVKESK. The CDR3 loop reads CASSEAQGVVELFF. The CDR3 DNA sequence: TGTGCCAGCAGCGAAGCCCAAGGGGTCGTGGAACTGTTTTTT.

The rearrangement uses TRBV28 and TRBJ1-5; 8 nucleotides agree with TRBD1. The germline V gene encodes CDR1 MDHEN and CDR2 SYDVKM. This CDR3 is built from 14 residues. Trimming removed 8 bases from V and 7 bases from J; junction bases left unmatched: 10. The CDR3 spells CASGSTGGRQPQHF. In nucleotides, the CDR3 is TGTGCCAGCGGCTCAACAGGGGGTAGGCAGCCCCAGCATTTT.

The chain employs TRBV19 and TRBJ2-7, with 11 bases matching TRBD2. The CDR3 loop spans 15 amino acids. Germline loops: CDR1 LNHDA, CDR2 SQIVND (reference sequence). Trimming took 5 bases from V and 4 from J; bases not matched to a gene: 7. Written as DNA, the CDR3 is TGTGCCAGTAGTCCGGGACTAGCGGAGAAATACGAGCAGTACTTC. Its translation: CASSPGLAEKYEQYF.

The rearrangement links TRBV30 to TRBJ2-2; D unresolved. CDR1 and CDR2 from the germline V gene are GTSNPN and SVGIG (reference sequence). The V gene lost 7 bases and the J gene lost 6 bases, with 9 bases spanning the gap. CDR3 length equals 11 residues. Written as DNA, the CDR3 is TGTGCCTCCAGCAGCGCCGGGGAGCTGTTTTTT. Its translation: CASSSAGELFF.

V and J are TRBV19 and TRBJ2-1; 8 positions agree with TRBD1. Germline values: CDR1 LNHDA, CDR2 SQIVND (reference sequence). This CDR3 spans 13 amino acids. J lost 8 bases, V lost 7 bases, and 7 bases had no gene match. CDR3 sequence: CASNFDRGDEQFF. CDR3 nucleotides: TGTGCCAGTAACTTCGACAGGGGCGATGAGCAGTTCTTC.

This clone turned up a few times. The chain employs TRBV6-4 and TRBJ1-2; TRBD1 matches at 12 bases. Germline V gives CDR1 MRHNA, CDR2 SNTAGT. V lost 6 bases to trimming and J lost 7 bases; unmatched junction nucleotides: 9. This CDR3 comprises 15 residues. The CDR3 DNA sequence: TGTGCCAGCAGCGACGCGGGACAGGGGGCTTCTGGCTACACCTTC. It codes for CASSDAGQGASGYTF.

V gene TRBV3-1 (or the pseudogene TRBV3-2) combines with J gene TRBJ2-1; perhaps TRBD1 as D (6 bases). Between the trimmed V and J ends, which lost 0 bases and 2 bases, there was a span of 17 bases. The germline V gene encodes CDR1 LGHDT and CDR2 YNNKEL (reference sequence). The CDR3 consists of 18 residues. This CDR3 reads CASSQDQGTAAPYNEQFF. The CDR3 nucleotides read TGTGCCAGCAGCCAAGACCAGGGGACGGCCGCTCCCTACAATGAGCAGTTCTTC.

In this sample, this clone turned up a few times. V gene TRBV7-2 combines with J gene TRBJ2-7; the D is unclear. The CDR3 runs 15 residues. V shed 3 bases and J shed 2 bases, with 14 bases lying between them. Germline loops: CDR1 SGHTA, CDR2 FQGNSA. CDR3 region: CASSFAASPPYEQYF. The CDR3 DNA sequence: TGTGCCAGCAGCTTTGCGGCGTCACCTCCCTACGAGCAGTACTTC.

This clone has only a few counts. The rearrangement joins TRBV7-9 to TRBJ1-4; 7 bases agree with TRBD1. Trimming took 3 bases from V and 5 from J; bases not matched to a gene: 3. CDR1 is SEHNR and CDR2 is FQNEAQ in the germline V gene (reference sequence). The CDR3 is made up of 14 amino acids. The CDR3 loop reads CASSLGQQNEKLFF. In DNA form, the CDR3 reads TGTGCCAGCAGCTTGGGACAGCAAAATGAAAAACTGTTTTTT. The whole variable domain, filled in from reference TRBV7-9 and TRBJ1-4, reads DTGVSQNPRHKITKRGQNVTFRCDPISEHNRLYWYRQTLGQGPEFLTYFQNEAQLEKSRLLSDRFSAERPKGSFSTLEIQRTEQGDSAMYLCASSLGQQNEKLFFGSGTQLSVL.

The chain combines TRBV30 with TRBJ2-7; D uncertain. V shed 6 bases and J shed 2 bases, with 14 bases lying between them. The CDR3 consists of 13 residues. Germline CDR1 is GTSNPN and CDR2 is SVGIG (reference sequence). CDR3 region: CACRRDLTYEQYF. CDR3 bases: TGTGCCTGCCGAAGAGATCTTACCTACGAGCAGTACTTC.

This chain connects TRBV19 to TRBJ1-5; D is uncertain. V lost 5 bases, J lost 3 bases, and 5 bases lay in between. The germline CDR1 and CDR2 sequences are LNHDA and SQIVND (reference sequence). This CDR3 region has 12 residues. CDR3 DNA sequence: TGTGCCAGTAGTGTAATCAATCAGCCCCAGCATTTT. This encodes CASSVINQPQHF.

The chain has TRBV12-1 and TRBJ1-2. TRBV12-1 is deemed a pseudogene. The CDR3 runs to 11 residues. In nucleotides, the CDR3 is TGTGCCAGGGGGGGGTCTGGCGGCTACACCTTC. Amino acids: CARGGSGGYTF.

V and J are TRBV29-1 and TRBJ1-5; maybe TRBD1 (5 bases). This CDR3 is 15 amino acids long. V lost 4 bases and J 4 bases, leaving 17 bases between the germline ends. Germline V gene lookup returns CDR1 SQVTM and CDR2 ANQGSEA. CDR3 coding DNA: TGCAGCGTTGCCTCGGGGGTGGGGAGTAATCAGCCCCAGCATTTT. Its protein product is CSVASGVGSNQPQHF.

The rearrangement joins TRBV5-6 to TRBJ1-5, with a tentative D call TRBD1 (5 bases). V lost 2 bases and J lost 6, with 21 bases in between. Germline CDR1 and CDR2: SGHDT and YYEEEE. CDR3 length equals 17 residues. The DNA for the CDR3 is TGTGCCAGCAGCTTTTACGTAACAGGCCGAGCGGGTCAGCCCCAGCATTTT. Its protein is CASSFYVTGRAGQPQHF.

This chain joins TRBV5-6 and TRBJ2-7, with D hard to call. CDR1 is SGHDT, CDR2 YYEEEE, per germline. V lost 0 bases, J lost 2 bases, and 9 bases lay in between. The CDR3 sequence is 14 residues long. The CDR3 region is CASSLGAYTYEQYF. The DNA for the CDR3 is TGTGCCAGCAGCTTGGGGGCCTATACCTACGAGCAGTACTTC.

This sequence joins TRBV7-8 and TRBJ1-5, with D possibly TRBD1 on 6 matching bases. This CDR3 contains 14 residues. Trimming removed 2 bases from V and 7 bases from J, with 12 bases in between. CDR1 and CDR2 from the germline V gene are SGHVS and FQNEAQ. The CDR3 DNA sequence: TGTGCCAGCAGCTTATTCTCAGGGGACCAGCCCCAGCATTTT. This sequence encodes CASSLFSGDQPQHF.

The gene calls are TRBV4-1 and TRBJ2-7; TRBD2 agrees at 10 bases. Germline CDR1 and CDR2: MGHRA and YSYEKL. V trimming: 0 bases; J trimming: 3 bases; junction bases outside the gene matches: 5. The CDR3 has 16 residues. The CDR3 reads CASSQEPSGSSYEQYF. Here the CDR3 DNA reads TGCGCCAGCAGCCAAGAACCTAGCGGGAGTAGCTACGAGCAGTACTTC.

CDR3 in amino acids: CASSLAGTNTGELFF. For the CDR3, the DNA is TGTGCCAGCAGCTTAGCGGGGACGAACACCGGGGAGCTGTTTTTT. This chain links TRBV5-8 with TRBJ2-2; 7 positions agree with TRBD2. V trimming: 2 bases; J trimming: 0 bases; junction bases outside the gene matches: 1. The CDR3 runs 15 residues. CDR1 is SGHTS, CDR2 YDEGEE, per germline.

The gene calls are TRBV28 and TRBJ2-7; D is perhaps TRBD2 (6 bases). The CDR3 is 15 amino acids. Trimming shortened V by 6 bases and J by 3 bases, and 18 bases separated the two germline ends. Germline V gene data show CDR1 as MDHEN and CDR2 as SYDVKM. The CDR3 is CASSWEETPIYEQYF. DNA of the CDR3: TGTGCCAGCAGCTGGGAGGAAACACCTATCTACGAGCAGTACTTC.

J is TRBJ1-3 and V is TRBV3-1 (or the pseudogene TRBV3-2); 8 bases agree with TRBD1. J was trimmed by 4 bases and V by 4 bases; bases with no gene match: 12. Germline V gene sequence: CDR1 LGHDT, CDR2 YNNKEL (reference sequence). The CDR3 is made up of 17 amino acids. The CDR3 spells CASSPLRRGLSGNTIYF. The CDR3 DNA sequence: TGTGCCAGCAGCCCTCTCCGCAGGGGGCTATCCGGAAACACCATATATTTT.

V is TRBV19 and J is TRBJ1-4; 7 positions agree with TRBD1. The junction had 1 base not matched to a gene; V was cut back by 2 bases and J by 4 bases. The CDR3 runs to 14 residues. Germline V gene lookup returns CDR1 LNHDA and CDR2 SQIVND (reference sequence). The CDR3 spells CASSIYRGNEKLFF. DNA of the CDR3: TGTGCCAGTAGTATATACAGGGGTAATGAAAAACTGTTTTTT.

The chain couples TRBV6-5 to TRBJ2-2; perhaps TRBD2 as D (6 bases). CDR1 is MNHEY and CDR2 is SVGAGI in the germline V gene. This CDR3 has 14 residues. Trimming cost V 7 bases and J 4 bases, with 13 bases left between them. The CDR3 loop reads CASIDPGGTGELFF. Here the CDR3 DNA reads TGTGCCAGCATCGATCCCGGGGGCACCGGGGAGCTGTTTTTT.

The chain uses TRBV4-2 and TRBJ2-3; D is unresolved. Trimming took 1 base from V and 6 from J, leaving 8 bases between them. The CDR3 covers 13 residues. Germline CDR1 is LGHNA and CDR2 is YNFKEQ. CDR3 in DNA: TGTGCCAGCAGCCAAGTTGCGCCGGATACGCAGTATTTT. Protein sequence: CASSQVAPDTQYF.

V usage is TRBV5-1 and J usage is TRBJ2-1, with 8 bases that match TRBD2. V lost 1 base, J lost 2 bases, and 5 bases stayed unmatched. The V gene's germline CDR1 is SGHRS and CDR2 YFSETQ. The CDR3 spans 16 residues. CDR3 coding DNA: TGCGCCAGCAGCTTGTTGGCGGGAGGAACCTACAATGAGCAGTTCTTC. The encoded protein is CASSLLAGGTYNEQFF.

J is TRBJ1-5 and V is TRBV7-2, with a possible D match to TRBD1 (5 bases). Germline V gene sequence: CDR1 SGHTA, CDR2 FQGNSA. Trimming took 1 base from V and 2 from J, leaving 6 bases between them. The CDR3 runs 14 residues. In DNA form, the CDR3 reads TGTGCCAGCAGCTTAGGGGGCCGCAATCAGCCCCAGCATTTT. Translation gives CASSLGGRNQPQHF. The full variable domain, in which reference TRBV7-2 and TRBJ1-5 provide the parts outside the CDR3, is GAGVSQSPSNKVTEKGKDVELRCDPISGHTALYWYRQSLGQGLEFLIYFQGNSAPDKSGLPSDRFSAERTGGSVSTLTIQRTQQEDSAVYLCASSLGGRNQPQHFGDGTRLSIL.